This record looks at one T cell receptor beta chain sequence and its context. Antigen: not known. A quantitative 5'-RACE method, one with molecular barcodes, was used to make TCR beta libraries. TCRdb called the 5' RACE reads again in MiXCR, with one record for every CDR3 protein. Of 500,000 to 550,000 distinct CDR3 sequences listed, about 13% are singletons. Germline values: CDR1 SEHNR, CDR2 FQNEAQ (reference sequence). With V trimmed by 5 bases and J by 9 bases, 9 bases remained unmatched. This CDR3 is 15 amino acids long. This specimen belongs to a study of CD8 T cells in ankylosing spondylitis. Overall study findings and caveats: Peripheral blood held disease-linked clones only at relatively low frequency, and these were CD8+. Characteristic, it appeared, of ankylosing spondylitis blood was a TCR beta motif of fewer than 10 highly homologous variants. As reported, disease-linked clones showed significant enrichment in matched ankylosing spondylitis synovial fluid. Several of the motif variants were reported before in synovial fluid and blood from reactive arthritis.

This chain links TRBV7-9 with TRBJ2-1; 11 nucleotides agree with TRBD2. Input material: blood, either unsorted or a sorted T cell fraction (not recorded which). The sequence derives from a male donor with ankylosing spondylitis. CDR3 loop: CASSLRLAGSTEQFF. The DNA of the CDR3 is TGTGCCAGCAGCCTCAGACTAGCGGGATCGACTGAGCAGTTCTTC. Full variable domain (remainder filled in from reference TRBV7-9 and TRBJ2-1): DTGVSQNPRHKITKRGQNVTFRCDPISEHNRLYWYRQTLGQGPEFLTYFQNEAQLEKSRLLSDRFSAERPKGSFSTLEIQRTEQGDSAMYLCASSLRLAGSTEQFFGPGTRLTVL.